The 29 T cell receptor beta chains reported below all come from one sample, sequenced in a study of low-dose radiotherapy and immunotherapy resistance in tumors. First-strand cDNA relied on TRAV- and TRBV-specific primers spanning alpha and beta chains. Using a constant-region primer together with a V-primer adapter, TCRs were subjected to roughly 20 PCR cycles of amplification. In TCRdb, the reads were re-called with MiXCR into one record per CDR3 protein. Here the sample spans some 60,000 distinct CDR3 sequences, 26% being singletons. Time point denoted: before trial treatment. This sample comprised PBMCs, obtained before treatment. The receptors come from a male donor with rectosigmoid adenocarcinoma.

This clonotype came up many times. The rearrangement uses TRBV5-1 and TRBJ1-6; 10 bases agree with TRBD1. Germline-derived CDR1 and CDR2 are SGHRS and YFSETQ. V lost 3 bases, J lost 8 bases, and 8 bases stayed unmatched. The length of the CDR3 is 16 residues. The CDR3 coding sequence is TGCGCCAGCAGCTGGGCGGACAGGGGGAACCATTCACCCCTCCACTTT. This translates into CASSWADRGNHSPLHF.

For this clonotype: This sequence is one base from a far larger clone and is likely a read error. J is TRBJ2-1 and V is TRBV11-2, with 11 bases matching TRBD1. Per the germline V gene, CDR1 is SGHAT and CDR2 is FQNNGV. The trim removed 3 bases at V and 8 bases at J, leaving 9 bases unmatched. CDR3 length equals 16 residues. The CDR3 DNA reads TGTGCCAGCAGCTTCCTCGGACAGGGGGCCAGTGATGAGCAGTTCTTC. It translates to CASSFLGQGASDEQFF.

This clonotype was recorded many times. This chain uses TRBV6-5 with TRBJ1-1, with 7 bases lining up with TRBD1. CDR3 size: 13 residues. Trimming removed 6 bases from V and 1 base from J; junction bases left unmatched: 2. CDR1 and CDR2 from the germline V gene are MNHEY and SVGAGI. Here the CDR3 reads CASSRTGNTEAFF. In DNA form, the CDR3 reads TGTGCCAGCAGCAGGACAGGGAACACTGAAGCTTTCTTT.

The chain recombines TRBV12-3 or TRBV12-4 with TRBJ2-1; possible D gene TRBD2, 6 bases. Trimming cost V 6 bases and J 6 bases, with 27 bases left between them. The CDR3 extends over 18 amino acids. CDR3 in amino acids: CASSSLKRLASEGNEQFF. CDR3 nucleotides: TGTGCCAGCAGCAGTTTAAAGAGGCTAGCGAGTGAAGGCAATGAGCAGTTCTTC.

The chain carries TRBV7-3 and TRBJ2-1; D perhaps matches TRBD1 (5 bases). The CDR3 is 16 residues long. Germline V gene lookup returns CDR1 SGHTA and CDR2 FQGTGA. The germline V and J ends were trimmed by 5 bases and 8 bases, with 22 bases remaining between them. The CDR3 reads CASSPPTVSLLDEQFF. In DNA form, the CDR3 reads TGTGCCAGCAGCCCCCCGACAGTTTCCCTTTTGGATGAGCAGTTCTTC.

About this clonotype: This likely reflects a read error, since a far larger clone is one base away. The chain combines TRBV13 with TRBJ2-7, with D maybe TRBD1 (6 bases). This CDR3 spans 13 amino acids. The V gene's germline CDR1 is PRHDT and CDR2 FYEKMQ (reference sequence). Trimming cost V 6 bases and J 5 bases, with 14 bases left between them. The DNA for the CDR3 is TGTGCCAGCAGGATCAACAGGGCAAACGAGCAGTACTTC. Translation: CASRINRANEQYF.

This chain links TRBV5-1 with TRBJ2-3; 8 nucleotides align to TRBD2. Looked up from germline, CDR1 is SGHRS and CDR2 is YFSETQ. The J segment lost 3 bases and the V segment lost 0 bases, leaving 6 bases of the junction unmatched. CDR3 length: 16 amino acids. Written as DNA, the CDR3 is TGCGCCAGCAGCTTGGAAAGCGGGGGCGGGACAGATACGCAGTATTTT. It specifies CASSLESGGGTDTQYF.

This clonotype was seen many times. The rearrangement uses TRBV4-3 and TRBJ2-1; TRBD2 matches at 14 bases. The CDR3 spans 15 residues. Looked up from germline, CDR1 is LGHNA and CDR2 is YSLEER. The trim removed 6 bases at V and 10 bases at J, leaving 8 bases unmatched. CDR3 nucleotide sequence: TGCGCCAGCAGTAATTTGAGGACTAGCGGGAGGGAGCAGTTCTTC. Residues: CASSNLRTSGREQFF.

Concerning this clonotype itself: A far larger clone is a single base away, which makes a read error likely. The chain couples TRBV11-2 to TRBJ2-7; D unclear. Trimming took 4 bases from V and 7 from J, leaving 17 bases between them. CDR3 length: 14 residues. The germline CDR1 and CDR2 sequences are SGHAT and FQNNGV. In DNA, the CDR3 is TGTGCCAGCAGCTCACATACATTATACAATGAGCAGTACTTC. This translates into CASSSHTLYNEQYF.

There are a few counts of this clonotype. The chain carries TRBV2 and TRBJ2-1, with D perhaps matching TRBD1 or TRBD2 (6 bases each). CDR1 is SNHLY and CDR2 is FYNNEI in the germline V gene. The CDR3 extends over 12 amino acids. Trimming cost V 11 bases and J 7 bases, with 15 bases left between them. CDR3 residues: CALDTGANEQFF. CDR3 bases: TGTGCCCTAGATACGGGGGCGAATGAGCAGTTCTTC.

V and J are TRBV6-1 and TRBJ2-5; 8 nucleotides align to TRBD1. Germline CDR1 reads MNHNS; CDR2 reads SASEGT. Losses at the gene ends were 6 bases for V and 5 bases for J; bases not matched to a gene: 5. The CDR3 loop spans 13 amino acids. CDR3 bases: TGTGCCAGCAGACTGGGACAGGATGAGACCCAGTACTTC. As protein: CASRLGQDETQYF.

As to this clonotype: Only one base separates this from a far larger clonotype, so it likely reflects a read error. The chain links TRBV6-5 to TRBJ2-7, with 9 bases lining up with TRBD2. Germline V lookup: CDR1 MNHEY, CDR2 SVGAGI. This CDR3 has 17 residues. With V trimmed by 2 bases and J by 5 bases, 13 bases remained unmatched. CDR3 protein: CASSYARGGAVRDEQYF. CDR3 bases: TGTGCCAGCAGTTACGCGCGGGGGGGGGCTGTCCGTGACGAGCAGTACTTC.

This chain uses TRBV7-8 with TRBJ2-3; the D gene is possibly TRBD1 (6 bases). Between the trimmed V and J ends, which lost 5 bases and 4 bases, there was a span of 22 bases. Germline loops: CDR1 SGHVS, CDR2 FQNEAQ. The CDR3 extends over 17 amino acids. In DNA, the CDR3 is TGTGCCAGCAGCGGCGACCTAATGCGGACAGTTCCAGATACGCAGTATTTT. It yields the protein CASSGDLMRTVPDTQYF.

This CDR3 is CSAEPGTSGYNEQFF. The CDR3, as DNA: TGCAGTGCTGAGCCCGGGACTAGCGGCTACAATGAGCAGTTCTTC. The genes are TRBV20-1 and TRBJ2-1, with 11 positions matching TRBD2. The CDR3 covers 15 residues. Trimming at V came to 5 bases and at J to 3 bases, leaving 6 bases not matched to a gene. Germline-derived CDR1 and CDR2 are DFQATT and SNEGSKA (reference sequence).

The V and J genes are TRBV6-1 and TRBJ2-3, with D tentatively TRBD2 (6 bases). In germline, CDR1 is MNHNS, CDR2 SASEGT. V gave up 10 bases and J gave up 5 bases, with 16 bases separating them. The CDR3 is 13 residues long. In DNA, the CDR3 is TGTGCCACTACGCCGCCGGGAGTAGATACGCAGTATTTT. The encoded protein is CATTPPGVDTQYF.

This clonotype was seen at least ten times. In DNA form, the CDR3 reads TGTGCCAGCAGTCGGGACAGAGAGGGTCCAGATACGCAGTATTTT. Translation: CASSRDREGPDTQYF. This rearrangement joins TRBV6-5 to TRBJ2-3; 7 bases map to TRBD1. Germline CDR1 and CDR2: MNHEY and SVGAGI. The CDR3 contains 15 residues. V was pared by 5 bases and J by 4 bases, with 9 bases of the junction left unmatched.

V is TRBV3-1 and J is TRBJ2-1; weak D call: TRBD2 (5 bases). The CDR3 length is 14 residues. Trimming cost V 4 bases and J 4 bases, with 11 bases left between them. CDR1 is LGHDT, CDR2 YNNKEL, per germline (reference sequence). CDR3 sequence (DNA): TGTGCCAGCAGCCTGACTACCGAGTACAATGAGCAGTTCTTC. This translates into CASSLTTEYNEQFF.

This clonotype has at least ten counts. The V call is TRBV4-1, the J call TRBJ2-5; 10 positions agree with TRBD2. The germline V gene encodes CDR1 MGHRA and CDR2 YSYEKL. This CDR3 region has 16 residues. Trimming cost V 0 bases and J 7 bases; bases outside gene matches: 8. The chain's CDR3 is CASSQEVAGGSGTQYF. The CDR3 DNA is TGCGCCAGCAGCCAAGAGGTAGCGGGAGGTTCGGGGACCCAGTACTTC.

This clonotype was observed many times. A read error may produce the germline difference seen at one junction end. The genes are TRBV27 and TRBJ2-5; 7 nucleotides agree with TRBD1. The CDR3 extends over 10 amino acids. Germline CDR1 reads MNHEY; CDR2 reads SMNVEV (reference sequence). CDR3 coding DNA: TGTGCCAGACAGGGGCCTCGTACCCACTTC. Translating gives CARQGPRTHF.

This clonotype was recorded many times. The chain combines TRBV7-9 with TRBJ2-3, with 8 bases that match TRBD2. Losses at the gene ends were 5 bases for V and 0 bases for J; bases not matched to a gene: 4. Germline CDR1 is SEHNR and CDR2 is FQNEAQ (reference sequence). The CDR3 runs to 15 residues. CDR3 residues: CASSARLASTDTQYF. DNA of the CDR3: TGTGCCAGCAGCGCCAGACTAGCGAGCACAGATACGCAGTATTTT.

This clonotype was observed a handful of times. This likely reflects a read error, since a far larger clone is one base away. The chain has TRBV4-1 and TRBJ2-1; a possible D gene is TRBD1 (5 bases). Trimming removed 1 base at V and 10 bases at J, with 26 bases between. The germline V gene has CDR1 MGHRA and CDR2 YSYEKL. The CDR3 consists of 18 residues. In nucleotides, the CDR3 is TGCGCCAGCAGCCAAGTCAATTTCATTGGGCAGGGCTTTTACGAGCAGTTCTTC. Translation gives CASSQVNFIGQGFYEQFF.

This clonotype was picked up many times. For the CDR3, the DNA is TGTGCCATCGGCGGGACAGGGGGAGAGACCCAGTACTTC. Its protein is CAIGGTGGETQYF. The rearrangement uses TRBV10-3 and TRBJ2-5, with TRBD1 matching 11 bases. The trim removed 8 bases at V and 4 bases at J, leaving 3 bases unmatched. This CDR3 has 13 residues. Germline V gene lookup returns CDR1 ENHRY and CDR2 SYGVKD.

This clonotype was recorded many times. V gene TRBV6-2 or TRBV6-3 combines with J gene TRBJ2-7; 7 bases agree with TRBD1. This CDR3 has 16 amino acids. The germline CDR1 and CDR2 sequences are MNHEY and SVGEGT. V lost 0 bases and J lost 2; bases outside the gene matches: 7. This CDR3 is CASSYSTGGQAYEQYF. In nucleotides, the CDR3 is TGTGCCAGCAGTTACTCGACTGGAGGACAGGCCTACGAGCAGTACTTC.

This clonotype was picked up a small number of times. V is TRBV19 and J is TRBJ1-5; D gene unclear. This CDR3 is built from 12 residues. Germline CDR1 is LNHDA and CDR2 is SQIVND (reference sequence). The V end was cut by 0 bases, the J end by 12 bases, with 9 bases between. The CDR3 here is CASSIDPIHQHF. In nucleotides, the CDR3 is TGTGCCAGTAGTATAGATCCCATTCACCAGCATTTT.

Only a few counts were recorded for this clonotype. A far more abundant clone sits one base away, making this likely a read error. The CDR3: CASRRTGNSYEQFF. The DNA for the CDR3 is TGTGCCAGCAGGAGGACAGGAAACTCCTACGAGCAGTTCTTC. The chain uses TRBV28 and TRBJ2-1; 7 bases fit TRBD1. Germline V lookup: CDR1 MDHEN, CDR2 SYDVKM. The trim removed 6 bases at V and 10 bases at J, leaving 12 bases unmatched. This CDR3 is 14 amino acids long.

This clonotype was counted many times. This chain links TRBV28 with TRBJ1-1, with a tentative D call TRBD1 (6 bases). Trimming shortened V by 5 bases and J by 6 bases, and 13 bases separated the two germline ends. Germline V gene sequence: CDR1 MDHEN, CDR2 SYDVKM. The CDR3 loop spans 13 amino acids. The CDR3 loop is CASSLYRAPEAFF. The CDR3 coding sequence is TGTGCCAGCAGTCTCTACAGGGCACCTGAAGCTTTCTTT.

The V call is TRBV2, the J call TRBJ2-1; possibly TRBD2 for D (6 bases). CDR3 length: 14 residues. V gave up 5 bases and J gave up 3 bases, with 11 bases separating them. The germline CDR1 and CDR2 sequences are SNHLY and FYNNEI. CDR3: CASSKLASYNEQFF. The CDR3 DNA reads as TGTGCCAGCAGTAAGCTAGCGAGCTACAATGAGCAGTTCTTC.

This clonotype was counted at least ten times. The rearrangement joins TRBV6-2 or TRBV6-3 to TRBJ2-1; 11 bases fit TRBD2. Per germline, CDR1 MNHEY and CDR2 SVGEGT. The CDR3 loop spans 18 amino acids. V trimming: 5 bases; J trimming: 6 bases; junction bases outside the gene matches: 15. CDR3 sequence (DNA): TGTGCCAGCAGTCCAAGACTAGCGGGAAGGGGGTCAGGCAATGAGCAGTTCTTC. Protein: CASSPRLAGRGSGNEQFF.

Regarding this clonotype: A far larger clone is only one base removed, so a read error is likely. The DNA of the CDR3 is TGTGCCAGCAGCCCAGGACTAGGGGTTCTGTACTTC. Translating gives CASSPGLGVLYF. The rearrangement links TRBV11-3 to TRBJ2-7; 7 bases map to TRBD2. The CDR3 consists of 12 residues. The germline gives CDR1 SGHNT, CDR2 YENEEA. V lost 5 bases to trimming and J lost 12 bases; unmatched junction nucleotides: 10.